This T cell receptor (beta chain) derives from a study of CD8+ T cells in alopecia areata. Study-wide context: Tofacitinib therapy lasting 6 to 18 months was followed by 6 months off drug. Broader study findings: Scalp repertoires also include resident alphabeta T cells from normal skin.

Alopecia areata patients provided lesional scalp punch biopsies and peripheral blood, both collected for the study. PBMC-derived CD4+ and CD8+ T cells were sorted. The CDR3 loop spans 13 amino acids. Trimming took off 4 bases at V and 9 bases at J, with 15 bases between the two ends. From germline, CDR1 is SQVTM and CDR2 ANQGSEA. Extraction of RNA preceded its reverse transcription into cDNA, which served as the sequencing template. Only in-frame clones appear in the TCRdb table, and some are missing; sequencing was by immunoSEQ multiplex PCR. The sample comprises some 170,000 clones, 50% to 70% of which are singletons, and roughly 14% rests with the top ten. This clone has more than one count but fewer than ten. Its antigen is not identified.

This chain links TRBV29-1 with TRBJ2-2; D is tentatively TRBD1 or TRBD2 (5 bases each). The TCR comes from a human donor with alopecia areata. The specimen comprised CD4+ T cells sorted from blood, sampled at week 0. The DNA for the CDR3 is TGCAGCGTTGGGGACGGCCGTGGACGGGAGCTGTTTTTT. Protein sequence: CSVGDGRGRELFF.